The 20 T cell receptor beta chains reported below all come from one sample, sequenced in a study of cytomegalovirus exposure and HLA in healthy donors. Vbeta (60) and Jbeta (13) primers were used in the PCR. Sequenced by immunoSEQ multiplex PCR; TCRdb stores in-frame clones only, minus some. Here the sample spans approximately 100,000 clones, roughly 79% being singletons. The sequenced sample consisted of PBMCs. The receptors were sampled from a woman aged 40 to 50 in good health and CMV-seronegative.

This chain joins TRBV18 and TRBJ1-1; tentatively, D is TRBD1 (6 bases). The CDR3 consists of 15 residues. The germline V gene encodes CDR1 KGHSH and CDR2 LQKENI. V was pared by 5 bases and J by 1 base, with 14 bases between. CDR3 sequence: CASSSPGHTNTEAFF. CDR3 sequence (DNA): TGTGCCAGCTCAAGTCCGGGACATACGAACACTGAAGCTTTCTTT.

The chain recombines TRBV27 with TRBJ2-6, with D maybe TRBD1 (6 bases). Trimming removed 4 bases at V and 2 bases at J, with 9 bases between. Germline V gene sequence: CDR1 MNHEY, CDR2 SMNVEV (reference sequence). The CDR3 runs to 15 residues. The CDR3 loop is CASSSPGAGANVLTF. CDR3 coding DNA: TGTGCCAGCAGTTCACCAGGGGCTGGGGCCAACGTCCTGACTTTC. The whole variable domain, filled in from reference TRBV27 and TRBJ2-6, reads EAQVTQNPRYLITVTGKKLTVTCSQNMNHEYMSWYRQDPGLGLRQIYYSMNVEVTDKGDVPEGYKVSRKEKRNFPLILESPSPNQTSLYFCASSSPGAGANVLTFGAGSRLTVL.

This clone was picked up one time. The V and J genes are TRBV7-9 and TRBJ1-1, with D maybe TRBD1 (6 bases). CDR1 is SEHNR and CDR2 is FQNEAQ in the germline V gene (reference sequence). This CDR3 has 15 amino acids. V was shortened by 0 bases and J by 11 bases, with 19 bases between the two germline ends. Written as DNA, the CDR3 is TGTGCCAGCAGCTTAGCTCCGGGGGGCCCAACTGGGGCTTTCTTT. Its protein product is CASSLAPGGPTGAFF.

The gene calls are TRBV5-1 and TRBJ2-5; possibly TRBD2 for D (5 bases). Germline V CDR1 and CDR2: SGHRS, YFSETQ. Deletions cut 3 bases from V and 1 base from J, with 7 bases between. The CDR3 is made up of 13 amino acids. The CDR3 is CASSYGLQETQYF. CDR3 DNA sequence: TGCGCCAGCAGCTACGGACTCCAAGAGACCCAGTACTTC. The full variable domain, its missing parts supplied by reference TRBV5-1 and TRBJ2-5, is KAGVTQTPRYLIKTRGQQVTLSCSPISGHRSVSWYQQTPGQGLQFLFEYFSETQRNKGNFPGRFSGRQFSNSRSEMNVSTLELGDSALYLCASSYGLQETQYFGPGTRLLVL.

J is TRBJ2-7 and V is TRBV29-1; TRBD1 might be the D (6 bases). The CDR3 is 13 residues long. V was clipped by 4 bases and J by 6 bases, with 16 bases between them. Germline CDR1 SQVTM, CDR2 ANQGSEA. CDR3 bases: TGCAGCGTTGTTCCCCAGGGGCGGCCCGAGCAGTACTTC. Its translation is CSVVPQGRPEQYF.

A single count supports this clone. The chain recombines TRBV13 with TRBJ1-5, with D perhaps TRBD1 (5 bases). The V end lost 0 bases, the J end lost 8 bases, and 11 bases lay between the germline ends. CDR3 length: 14 amino acids. Per the germline V gene, CDR1 is PRHDT and CDR2 is FYEKMQ (reference sequence). The CDR3 nucleotides read TGTGCCAGCAGCTTAGGCCTTGACAGAGAGCCCCAGCATTTT. It specifies CASSLGLDREPQHF.

The J gene is TRBJ2-2, the V gene TRBV9; a weak D match, TRBD1 (6 bases). This CDR3 is 22 amino acids long. V dropped 0 bases and J dropped 1 base, with 28 bases sitting between them. Germline V gene sequence: CDR1 SGDLS, CDR2 YYNGEE. DNA of the CDR3: TGTGCCAGCAGCGTAGGGGAACACTTCAGGGGCTCTGGGCTCCTGAACACCGGGGAGCTGTTTTTT. Its protein product is CASSVGEHFRGSGLLNTGELFF.

The chain uses TRBV7-9 and TRBJ1-3, with no clear D. The V and J ends lost 5 bases and 0 bases respectively, with 11 bases between them. The CDR3 loop spans 15 amino acids. CDR1 SEHNR and CDR2 FQNEAQ come from the germline V gene (reference sequence). This CDR3 reads CASSPTWSSGNTIYF. Here the CDR3 DNA reads TGTGCCAGCAGCCCGACTTGGAGCTCTGGAAACACCATATATTTT.

In DNA, the CDR3 is TGTGCCAGCAGTTTACCGGAGGGACGGTACACCTTC. Protein: CASSLPEGRYTF. The chain recombines TRBV28 with TRBJ1-2; TRBD1 might be the D (5 bases). Between the trimmed V and J ends, which lost 2 bases and 11 bases, there was a span of 12 bases. The CDR3 covers 12 residues. Germline V gives CDR1 MDHEN, CDR2 SYDVKM.

A note on this clone: The final CDR3 position lacks the conserved phenylalanine or tryptophan, pointing to a likely read error. The chain recombines TRBV5-4 with TRBJ1-4; a possible D gene is TRBD1 (6 bases). Between the trimmed V and J ends, which lost 4 bases and 3 bases, there was a span of 13 bases. This CDR3 comprises 15 residues. CDR1 SGHNT and CDR2 YYREEE come from the germline V gene (reference sequence). CDR3 residues: CASSRGGGANEKLFV. The CDR3 DNA is TGTGCCAGCAGCCGAGGGGGGGGAGCTAATGAAAAACTGTTTGTT.

CDR3 sequence reads: CASSVVEQNTEAFF. The CDR3 region has the DNA TGTGCCAGCAGCGTAGTGGAGCAGAACACTGAAGCTTTCTTT. The rearrangement uses TRBV9 and TRBJ1-1; no firm D call. Germline CDR1 SGDLS, CDR2 YYNGEE. This CDR3 is 14 amino acids long. The V gene lost 0 bases and the J gene lost 1 base, with 7 bases spanning the gap.

This chain uses TRBV7-2 with TRBJ2-3, with a possible D match to TRBD2 (6 bases). The CDR3 contains 17 residues. V was clipped by 3 bases and J by 6 bases, with 22 bases between them. Germline CDR1 is SGHTA and CDR2 is FQGNSA. DNA for the CDR3: TGTGCCAGCAGCTTTCTCGGAGGGGTGGGAATAGGGGATACGCAGTATTTT. Protein sequence: CASSFLGGVGIGDTQYF.

The chain links TRBV30 to TRBJ1-2; D is uncertain. Trimming took 1 base from V and 0 from J, leaving 18 bases between them. Germline loops: CDR1 GTSNPN, CDR2 SVGIG (reference sequence). The CDR3 loop spans 17 amino acids. The CDR3, as DNA: TGTGCCTGGAGTGGCCTCTCAACCCACATTTCTAACTATGGCTACACCTTC. Its translation is CAWSGLSTHISNYGYTF.

The rearrangement links TRBV11-3 to TRBJ2-7, with TRBD1 identical over 7 bases. Germline lookup yields CDR1 SGHNT and CDR2 YENEEA. This CDR3 is built from 15 residues. With 5 bases clipped from V and 4 bases from J, the junction kept 11 bases outside the gene matches. The CDR3 reads CASSPTGVGYYEQYF. The CDR3 coding sequence is TGTGCCAGCAGCCCTACAGGGGTGGGATATTACGAGCAGTACTTC.

The V gene is TRBV9, the J gene TRBJ2-5; 9 bases are a match to TRBD2. V lost 0 bases, J lost 5 bases, and 11 bases stayed unmatched. CDR3 length: 17 residues. The germline V gene has CDR1 SGDLS and CDR2 YYNGEE. CDR3 in DNA: TGTGCCAGCAGCGTAGGGGACGTAGCGGGGGTCCAGGAGACCCAGTACTTC. Its protein is CASSVGDVAGVQETQYF.

The CDR3 nucleotides read TGTGCCACCAGCAGGAGGGGGCAGCAGACCCAGTACTTC. It codes for CATSRRGQQTQYF. The chain combines TRBV15 with TRBJ2-5; the match to TRBD1 covers 7 bases. Looked up from germline, CDR1 is LNHNV and CDR2 is YYDKDF (reference sequence). Trimming took 3 bases from V and 6 from J; bases not matched to a gene: 4. CDR3 length: 13 amino acids.

This chain uses TRBV2 with TRBJ1-1, with a weak D call TRBD1 (5 bases). Trimming pared 6 bases from V and 10 bases from J, leaving 18 bases between. Germline values: CDR1 SNHLY, CDR2 FYNNEI. The length of the CDR3 is 13 residues. The DNA of the CDR3 is TGTGCCAGCAGCTCACTTGGGGGGTTAGGAGCTTTCTTT. This translates into CASSSLGGLGAFF.

J is TRBJ2-1 and V is TRBV9; the match to TRBD1 covers 7 bases. The V gene end was trimmed by 4 bases and the J gene end by 7 bases; junction bases not matched to a gene: 11. CDR1 and CDR2 from the germline V gene are SGDLS and YYNGEE. The CDR3 covers 15 residues. CDR3 in amino acids: CASSLARTGGNEQFF. CDR3 nucleotide sequence: TGTGCCAGCAGCCTAGCTAGGACAGGCGGGAATGAGCAGTTCTTC. Using reference TRBV9 and TRBJ2-1 for the parts outside the CDR3, the full variable domain is DSGVTQTPKHLITATGQRVTLRCSPRSGDLSVYWYQQSLDQGLQFLIQYYNGEERAKGNILERFSAQQFPDLHSELNLSSLELGDSALYFCASSLARTGGNEQFFGPGTRLTVL.

This clone occurred a few times. J is TRBJ2-5 and V is TRBV6-4; 11 bases map to TRBD2. Trimming removed 5 bases from V and 1 base from J; junction bases left unmatched: 3. The CDR3 is 15 amino acids. The germline V gene encodes CDR1 MRHNA and CDR2 SNTAGT. CDR3 loop: CASSPTSGAQETQYF. DNA of the CDR3: TGTGCCAGCAGTCCGACTAGCGGGGCCCAAGAGACCCAGTACTTC.

The chain links TRBV14 to TRBJ1-1, with D maybe TRBD1 (5 bases). Per the germline V gene, CDR1 is SGHDN and CDR2 is FVKESK. There are 15 residues in the CDR3. V was pared by 2 bases and J by 4 bases, with 14 bases between. The CDR3 nucleotides read TGTGCCAGCAGCCAACCAGGGTTTAGAAGCACTGAAGCTTTCTTT. Its protein is CASSQPGFRSTEAFF.